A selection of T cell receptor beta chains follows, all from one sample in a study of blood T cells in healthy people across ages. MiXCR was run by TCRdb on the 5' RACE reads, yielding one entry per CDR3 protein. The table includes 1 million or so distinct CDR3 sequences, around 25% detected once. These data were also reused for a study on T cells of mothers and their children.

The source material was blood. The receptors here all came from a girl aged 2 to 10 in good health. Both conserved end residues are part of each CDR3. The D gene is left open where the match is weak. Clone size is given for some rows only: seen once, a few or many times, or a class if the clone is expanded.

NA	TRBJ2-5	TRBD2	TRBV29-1	CSVEGGSKPLQETQYF	TGCAGCGTTGAGGGAGGGTCCAAACCCCTTCAAGAGACCCAGTACTTC
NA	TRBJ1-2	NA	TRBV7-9	CASSRQASYTF	TGTGCCAGCAGTCGACAGGCGAGCTACACCTTC
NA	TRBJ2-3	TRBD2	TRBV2	CASRTSPGLAGSDTQYF	TGTGCCAGCAGGACATCACCGGGACTAGCGGGGAGTGATACGCAGTATTTT
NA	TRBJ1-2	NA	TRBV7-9	CASSLSTGQGHGYTF	TGTGCCAGCAGCCTTTCGACAGGCCAAGGGCATGGCTACACCTTC
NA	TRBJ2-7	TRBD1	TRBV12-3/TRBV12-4	CASSFGGQGNEQYF	TGTGCCAGCAGTTTTGGGGGACAGGGGAACGAGCAGTACTTC
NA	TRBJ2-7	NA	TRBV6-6	CASSNPGSHEQYF	TGTGCCAGCAGCAACCCAGGGAGCCACGAGCAGTACTTC
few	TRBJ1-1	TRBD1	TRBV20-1	CSASTGTGGFEAFF	TGCAGTGCCAGTACGGGGACAGGGGGCTTTGAAGCTTTCTTT
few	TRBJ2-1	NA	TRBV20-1	CSAIQTNYNEQFF	TGCAGTGCTATACAAACTAATTACAATGAGCAGTTCTTC
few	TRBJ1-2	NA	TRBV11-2	CASSLNAANYGYTF	TGTGCCAGCAGCTTAAACGCAGCTAACTATGGCTACACCTTC
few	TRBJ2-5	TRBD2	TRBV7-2	CASSLGRTSNWGTQYF	TGTGCCAGCAGCTTAGGACGGACTAGCAATTGGGGGACCCAGTACTTC
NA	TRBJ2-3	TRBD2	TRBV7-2	CASSRTSGRGDTQYF	TGTGCCAGCAGCCGGACTAGCGGGAGGGGGGATACGCAGTATTTT
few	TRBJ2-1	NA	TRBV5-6	CASSFILGDGQFF	TGTGCCAGCAGCTTTATCTTAGGGGACGGGCAGTTCTTC
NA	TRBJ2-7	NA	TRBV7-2	CASSLLSGEPGYEQYF	TGTGCCAGCAGCTTATTATCGGGGGAGCCAGGATACGAGCAGTACTTC
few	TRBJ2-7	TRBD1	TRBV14	CASSKTQGFYYEQYF	TGTGCCAGCAGCAAAACACAGGGGTTTTACTACGAGCAGTACTTC
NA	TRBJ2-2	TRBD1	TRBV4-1	CASSQVPGQGTGELFF	TGCGCCAGCAGCCAAGTACCGGGACAGGGCACCGGGGAGCTGTTTTTT
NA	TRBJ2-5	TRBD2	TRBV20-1	CSAGDRWTSGQETQYF	TGCAGTGCGGGGGATAGGTGGACTAGCGGACAAGAGACCCAGTACTTC
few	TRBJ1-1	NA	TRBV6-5	CASSYLGGRMNTEAFF	TGTGCCAGCAGTTATTTGGGTGGTAGAATGAACACTGAAGCTTTCTTT
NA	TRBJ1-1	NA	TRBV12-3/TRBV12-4	CASSPNREYSLTEAFF	TGTGCCAGCAGTCCCAATAGAGAATACAGTCTTACTGAAGCTTTCTTT
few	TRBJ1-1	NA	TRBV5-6	CASSSPALLGFGEAFF	TGTGCCAGCAGCTCGCCCGCCCTCTTGGGGTTCGGTGAAGCTTTCTTT
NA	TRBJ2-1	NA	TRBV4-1	CASSQGISDHPYNEQFF	TGCGCCAGCAGCCAGGGGATAAGTGATCACCCCTACAATGAGCAGTTCTTC
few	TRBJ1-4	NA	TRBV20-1	CSAPPEGEKLFF	TGCAGTGCCCCCCCCGAGGGGGAAAAACTGTTTTTT
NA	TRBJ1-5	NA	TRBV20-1	CSAVTVPGNQPQHF	TGCAGTGCTGTGACAGTCCCAGGGAATCAGCCCCAGCATTTT
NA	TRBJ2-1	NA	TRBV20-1	CSALREFSSYNEQSF	TGCAGTGCCTTACGGGAATTTAGCTCCTACAATGAGCAGTCCTTC
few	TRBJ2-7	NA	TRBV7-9	CACSLTLYEQYF	TGTGCCTGCAGCTTAACCTTGTACGAGCAGTACTTC
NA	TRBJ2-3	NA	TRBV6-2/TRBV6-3	CASSYPDLLGDTQYF	TGTGCCAGCAGTTACCCGGATCTCTTGGGGGATACGCAGTATTTT
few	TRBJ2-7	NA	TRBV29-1	CCVRDGFTSSLYEQYF	TGCTGCGTCCGGGACGGCTTTACCTCATCACTCTACGAGCAGTACTTC
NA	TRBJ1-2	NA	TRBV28	CASTAHYGYTF	TGTGCCAGTACTGCCCACTATGGCTACACCTTC
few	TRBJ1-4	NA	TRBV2	CASGRDSNEKLFF	TGTGCCAGCGGTAGAGACAGTAATGAAAAACTGTTTTTT
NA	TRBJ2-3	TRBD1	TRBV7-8	CASMGRQGGSDTQYF	TGTGCCAGCATGGGACGACAGGGTGGTTCAGATACGCAGTATTTT
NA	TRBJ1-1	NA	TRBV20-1	CSASSTEAFF	TGCAGTGCTTCAAGTACAGAAGCTTTCTTT
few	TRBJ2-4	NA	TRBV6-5	CASSYSNSGLAKNIQYF	TGTGCCAGCAGTTACTCGAATAGCGGATTAGCCAAAAACATTCAGTACTTC
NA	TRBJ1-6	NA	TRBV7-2	CASSLARGPGPLHF	TGTGCCAGCAGCTTAGCGAGGGGCCCAGGGCCCCTCCACTTT
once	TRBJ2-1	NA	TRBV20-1	CSARTIRRISSYNEQFF	TGCAGTGCTAGGACCATTAGGAGGATCAGCTCCTACAATGAGCAGTTCTTC
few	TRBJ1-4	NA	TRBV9	CASADGGRDEKLFF	TGTGCCAGCGCAGACGGGGGAAGGGATGAAAAACTGTTTTTT
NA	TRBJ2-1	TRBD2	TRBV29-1	CSVPWTSGGNNEQFF	TGCAGCGTTCCCTGGACTAGCGGGGGGAACAATGAGCAGTTCTTC
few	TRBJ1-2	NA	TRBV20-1	CSARDDRFNYGYTF	TGCAGTGCTAGAGATGACAGATTTAACTATGGCTACACCTTC
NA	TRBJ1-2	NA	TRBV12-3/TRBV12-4	CASSLPRAYGYTF	TGTGCCAGCAGTTTACCCAGGGCCTATGGCTACACCTTC
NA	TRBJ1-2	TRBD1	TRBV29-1	CSVEDLRTGLYGYTF	TGCAGCGTTGAAGATCTCAGGACAGGGCTCTATGGCTACACCTTC
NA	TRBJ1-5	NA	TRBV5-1	CASSAEGGNQPQHF	TGCGCCAGCAGCGCGGAGGGGGGGAATCAGCCCCAGCATTTT
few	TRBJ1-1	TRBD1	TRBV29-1	CSVEVDTGAEAFF	TGCAGCGTTGAAGTTGATACAGGGGCTGAAGCTTTCTTT
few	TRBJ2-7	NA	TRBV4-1	CASSQRPGGTHEQYF	TGCGCCAGCAGCCAAAGGCCAGGCGGGACTCACGAGCAGTACTTC
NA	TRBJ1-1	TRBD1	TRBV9	CASSVLTGGGDTEAFF	TGTGCCAGCAGCGTTCTGACAGGGGGAGGGGACACTGAAGCTTTCTTT
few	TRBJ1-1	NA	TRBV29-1	CSARARRDTEAFF	TGCAGCGCCCGGGCCCGACGGGACACTGAAGCTTTCTTT
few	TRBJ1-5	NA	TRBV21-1	CASSKEVGEGVNQPQHF	TGTGCCAGCAGCAAAGAGGTAGGGGAGGGGGTCAATCAGCCCCAGCATTTT
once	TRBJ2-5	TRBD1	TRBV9	CASSVGLDRGRGAQETQYF	TGTGCCAGCAGCGTAGGGCTGGACAGGGGGCGAGGTGCCCAAGAGACCCAGTACTTC
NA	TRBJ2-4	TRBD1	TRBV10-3	CAISEGGRLAKNIQYF	TGTGCCATCAGTGAAGGGGGCAGACTAGCCAAAAACATTCAGTACTTC